Each of the 10 T cell receptor beta chains below was sequenced from the same sample in a study of T cells in Graves' hyperthyroidism and ophthalmopathy. Researchers amplified the TCR beta CDR3 regions from RNA transcripts. First-round RT-PCR of the TCR CDR3 relied on the HTBI primer set. TCRdb re-called the multiplex PCR reads with MiXCR, one entry per CDR3 protein. The profile shows around 280,000 distinct CDR3 sequences, more than 10% of them singletons. Sequencing was done on a sample of blood. Receptor source: a woman in her twenties or thirties with Graves' hyperthyroidism that later progressed to Graves' ophthalmopathy.

The sample holds many counts of this clonotype. The chain links TRBV6-1 to TRBJ1-1; the D is unclear. Deletions cut 5 bases from V and 3 bases from J, with 13 bases between. The CDR3 is 14 residues long. CDR1 and CDR2 (germline): MNHNS, SASEGT. The chain's CDR3 is CASSLSRFYTEAFF. DNA of the CDR3: TGTGCCAGCAGTTTGTCGCGGTTTTACACTGAAGCTTTCTTT.

At least ten counts were recorded for this clonotype. V usage is TRBV13 and J usage is TRBJ2-7; 11 nucleotides line up with TRBD2. The germline V gene encodes CDR1 PRHDT and CDR2 FYEKMQ (reference sequence). V lost 2 bases and J lost 2; bases outside the gene matches: 11. The CDR3 covers 18 residues. The CDR3 region has the DNA TGTGCCAGCAGCTTAAGAGCCACTAGCGGGAGTCACACCTACGAGCAGTACTTC. As protein: CASSLRATSGSHTYEQYF.

CDR3 bases: TGTGCCAGCAGGCAAACTACAGGGGGCGTAGTCTACGAGCAGTACTTC. Its protein product is CASRQTTGGVVYEQYF. The chain couples TRBV4-2 to TRBJ2-7, with 9 bases that match TRBD1. Germline V gene lookup returns CDR1 LGHNA and CDR2 YNFKEQ. The trim removed 6 bases at V and 3 bases at J, leaving 12 bases unmatched. CDR3 length equals 16 residues.

This clonotype has ten or more counts. The chain is built from TRBV19 and TRBJ2-3, with D unclear. This CDR3 has 11 amino acids. The ends were cut back, 11 bases at V and 6 bases at J, with 12 bases in the middle. The germline CDR1 and CDR2 sequences are LNHDA and SQIVND (reference sequence). The CDR3 here is CARAGGDTQYF. DNA of the CDR3: TGTGCCCGGGCAGGCGGCGATACGCAGTATTTT.

This clonotype has a count of ten or more. The J gene is TRBJ2-1, the V gene TRBV27; 7 nucleotides line up with TRBD2. Germline-derived CDR1 and CDR2 are MNHEY and SMNVEV (reference sequence). The length of the CDR3 is 19 residues. V lost 4 bases and J lost 0; bases outside the gene matches: 15. CDR3 coding DNA: TGTGCCAGCAGTTCCACTCGACCACTAGCGCAGAGCTCCTACAATGAGCAGTTCTTC. Translation gives CASSSTRPLAQSSYNEQFF.

The chain uses TRBV20-1 and TRBJ2-5; D gene unclear. The CDR3 covers 17 residues. Trimming shortened V by 3 bases and J by 3 bases, and 23 bases separated the two germline ends. Germline V gene lookup returns CDR1 DFQATT and CDR2 SNEGSKA (reference sequence). In DNA, the CDR3 is TGCAGTGCTAGTAGTGCCAGCTCACCACCGCTAGAAGAGACCCAGTACTTC. It yields the protein CSASSASSPPLEETQYF.

This clonotype has a count of ten or more. The chain links TRBV3-1 to TRBJ2-5; 7 bases fit TRBD2. The CDR3 length is 17 residues. The junction had 9 bases not matched to a gene; V was cut back by 2 bases and J by 0 bases. Germline V CDR1 and CDR2: LGHDT, YNNKEL (reference sequence). CDR3 in amino acids: CASSQWPAGTYQETQYF. The CDR3 nucleotides read TGTGCCAGCAGCCAATGGCCAGCGGGAACGTACCAAGAGACCCAGTACTTC.

The V call is TRBV7-9, the J call TRBJ1-2, with no clear D. Germline loops: CDR1 SEHNR, CDR2 FQNEAQ (reference sequence). This CDR3 is 14 amino acids long. Trimming pared 2 bases from V and 6 bases from J, leaving 13 bases between. CDR3 sequence reads: CASSLYPGSDGYTF. CDR3 DNA: TGTGCCAGCAGCTTATATCCGGGATCGGATGGCTACACCTTC. Using reference TRBV7-9 and TRBJ1-2 for the parts outside the CDR3, the full variable domain is DTGVSQNPRHKITKRGQNVTFRCDPISEHNRLYWYRQTLGQGPEFLTYFQNEAQLEKSRLLSDRFSAERPKGSFSTLEIQRTEQGDSAMYLCASSLYPGSDGYTFGSGTRLTVV.

This clonotype was observed at least ten times. This chain links TRBV2 with TRBJ2-7, with D possibly matching TRBD2 (6 bases). V was trimmed by 4 bases and J by 5 bases, leaving 15 bases between them. The CDR3 extends over 14 amino acids. The V gene's germline CDR1 is SNHLY and CDR2 FYNNEI. DNA for the CDR3: TGTGCCAGCAGTGGGGACGCGGGGAGCCACGAGCAGTACTTC. It translates to CASSGDAGSHEQYF.

The table lists this clonotype with many counts. Its ends do not fully match the called genes, so a read error is possible. The rearrangement joins TRBV20-1 to TRBJ2-4; TRBD2 aligns across 14 bases. Germline V CDR1 and CDR2: DFQATT, SNEGSKA (reference sequence). The CDR3 sequence is 17 residues long. CDR3 sequence: CSARGLAGGSAKNIQYF. The CDR3 nucleotides read TGCAGTGCGAGAGGACTAGCGGGAGGATCAGCCAAAAACATTCAGTACTTC.